The clone carrying this TCR beta chain came up a few times. Its specificity is not known. The sample is drawn from a study of T cell repertoires in cytomegalovirus infection. One entry per CDR3 protein, called by TCRdb with MiXCR from the reads. Of fewer than 650,000 distinct CDR3 sequences listed, just under 40% are singletons. This CDR3 has 15 amino acids. Germline assignment: CDR1 SGHVS and CDR2 FQNEAQ. Deletions cut 1 base from V and 1 base from J, with 8 bases between. The sequence derives from a human donor in good health (CMV status not recorded). Some clones in this sample may be carry-over from other donors' samples. The source was cultured PBMCs, collected from culture after CMV antigen stimulation. This chain uses TRBV7-8 with TRBJ1-5, with D tentatively TRBD1 (5 bases). The CDR3 sequence: CASSLVRVSNQPQHF. The DNA for the CDR3 is TGTGCCAGCAGCTTAGTCAGGGTCAGCAATCAGCCCCAGCATTTT.